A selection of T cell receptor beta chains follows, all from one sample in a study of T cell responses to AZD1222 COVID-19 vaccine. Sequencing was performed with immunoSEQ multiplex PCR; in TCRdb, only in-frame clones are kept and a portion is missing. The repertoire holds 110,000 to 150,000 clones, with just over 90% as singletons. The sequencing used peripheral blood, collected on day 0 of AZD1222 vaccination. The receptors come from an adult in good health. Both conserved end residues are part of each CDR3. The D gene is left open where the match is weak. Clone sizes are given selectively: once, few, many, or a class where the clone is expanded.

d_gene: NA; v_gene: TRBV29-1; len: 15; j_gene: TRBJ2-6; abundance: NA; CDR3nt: TGCAGCGTTTGGGTGGGGCGTTCTGGGGCCAACGTCCTGACTTTC; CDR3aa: CSVWVGRSGANVLTF
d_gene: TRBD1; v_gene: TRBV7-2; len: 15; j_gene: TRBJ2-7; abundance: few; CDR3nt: TGTGCCAGCAGCCACAGGGGAAACCTCCCCTACGAGCAGTACTTC; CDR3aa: CASSHRGNLPYEQYF
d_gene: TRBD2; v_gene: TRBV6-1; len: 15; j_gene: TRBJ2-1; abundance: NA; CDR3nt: TGTGCCAGCAGTGATACAGCGGGAGGGCTCAATGAGCAGTTCTTC; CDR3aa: CASSDTAGGLNEQFF
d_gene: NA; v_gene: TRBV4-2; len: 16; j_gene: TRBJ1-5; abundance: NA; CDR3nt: TGTGCCAGCAGCCAAGATCAGGAGGAAGTCAATCAGCCCCAGCATTTT; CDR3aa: CASSQDQEEVNQPQHF
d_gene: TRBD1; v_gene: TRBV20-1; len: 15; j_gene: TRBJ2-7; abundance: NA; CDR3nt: TGCAGTGCTAGTCCCCAACAGACAGGGGCATACGAGCAGTACTTC; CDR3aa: CSASPQQTGAYEQYF
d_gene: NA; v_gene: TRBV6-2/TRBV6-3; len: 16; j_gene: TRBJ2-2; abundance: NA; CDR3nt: TGTGCCAGCAGTTTTCCCGGGACATTGAACACCGGGGAGCTGTTTTTT; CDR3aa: CASSFPGTLNTGELFF
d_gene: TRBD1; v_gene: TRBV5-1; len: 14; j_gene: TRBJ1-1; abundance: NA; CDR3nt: TGCGCCAGCACTGTGGACAGGGTGAACACTGAAGCTTTCTTT; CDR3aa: CASTVDRVNTEAFF
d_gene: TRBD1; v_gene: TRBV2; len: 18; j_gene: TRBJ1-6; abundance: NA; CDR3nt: TGTGCCAGCAGGAACACACAGGGGCTCGTCTCCTATAATTCACCCCTCCACTTT; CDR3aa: CASRNTQGLVSYNSPLHF
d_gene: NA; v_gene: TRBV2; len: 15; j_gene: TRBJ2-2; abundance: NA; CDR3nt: TGTGCCAGCAGTGCGTCTCTCGACTTATCCGGGGAGCTGTTTTTT; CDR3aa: CASSASLDLSGELFF
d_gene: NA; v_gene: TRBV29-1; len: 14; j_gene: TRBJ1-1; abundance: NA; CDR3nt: TGCAGCGTTTCCCACCGGCTACTGAACACTGAAGCTTTCTTT; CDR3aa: CSVSHRLLNTEAFF
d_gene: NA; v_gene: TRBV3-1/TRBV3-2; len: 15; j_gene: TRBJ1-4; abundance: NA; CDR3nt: TGTGCCAGCAGCCAAGATTGGGGGGCAGATGAAAAACTGTTTTTT; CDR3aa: CASSQDWGADEKLFF
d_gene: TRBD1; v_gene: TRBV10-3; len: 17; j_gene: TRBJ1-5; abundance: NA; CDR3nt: TGTGCCATCAGTGACGAGCCTTGGGGACAGGGACATCAGCCCCAGCATTTT; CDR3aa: CAISDEPWGQGHQPQHF
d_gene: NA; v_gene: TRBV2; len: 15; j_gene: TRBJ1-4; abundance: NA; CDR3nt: TGTGCCAGCTGTGTATCCCGTGAGACTTATGAAAAACTGTTTTTT; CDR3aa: CASCVSRETYEKLFF
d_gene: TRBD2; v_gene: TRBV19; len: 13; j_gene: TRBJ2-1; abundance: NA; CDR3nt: TGTGCCACCGTGACTAGCGGTTACAATGAGCAGTTCTTC; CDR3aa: CATVTSGYNEQFF
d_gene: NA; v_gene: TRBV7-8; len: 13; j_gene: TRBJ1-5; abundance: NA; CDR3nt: TGTGCCAGCAGCTTAGTACAGAATCAGCCCCAGCATTTT; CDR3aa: CASSLVQNQPQHF
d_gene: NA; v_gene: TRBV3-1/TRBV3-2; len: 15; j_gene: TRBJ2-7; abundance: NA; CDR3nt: TGTGCCAGCAGCCAAGAGACAGTCCCCCCCTACGAGCAGTACTTC; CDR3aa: CASSQETVPPYEQYF
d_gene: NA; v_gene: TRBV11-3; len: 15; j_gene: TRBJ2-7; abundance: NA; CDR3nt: TGTGCCAGCAGCCCCCATTGGAAACCGACTTACGAGCAGTACTTC; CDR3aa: CASSPHWKPTYEQYF
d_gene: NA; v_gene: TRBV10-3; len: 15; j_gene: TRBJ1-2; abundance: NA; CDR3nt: TGTGCCATCAGTGAGTCTGCAGGGAGCGGAGAAGGCTACACCTTC; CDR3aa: CAISESAGSGEGYTF
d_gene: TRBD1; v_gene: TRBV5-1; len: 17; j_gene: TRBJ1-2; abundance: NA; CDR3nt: TGCGCCAGCAGCTCTACCTCTGCAGGGGGCGCGGAATATGGCTACACCTTC; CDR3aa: CASSSTSAGGAEYGYTF
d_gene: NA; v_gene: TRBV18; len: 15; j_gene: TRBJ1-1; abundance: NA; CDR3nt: TGTGCCAGCTCACCTGAGACCCCTCGAAACACTGAAGCTTTCTTT; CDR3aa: CASSPETPRNTEAFF
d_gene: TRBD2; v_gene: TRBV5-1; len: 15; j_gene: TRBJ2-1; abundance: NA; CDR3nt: TGCGCCAACCGTATCGGGGGGTGGGCCGACAATGAGCAGTTCTTC; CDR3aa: CANRIGGWADNEQFF
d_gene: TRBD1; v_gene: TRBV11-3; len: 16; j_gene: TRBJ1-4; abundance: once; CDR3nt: TGTGCCAGCAGCACAACTCGACAGGGGTTTCGGGAAAAACTGTTTTTT; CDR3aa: CASSTTRQGFREKLFF